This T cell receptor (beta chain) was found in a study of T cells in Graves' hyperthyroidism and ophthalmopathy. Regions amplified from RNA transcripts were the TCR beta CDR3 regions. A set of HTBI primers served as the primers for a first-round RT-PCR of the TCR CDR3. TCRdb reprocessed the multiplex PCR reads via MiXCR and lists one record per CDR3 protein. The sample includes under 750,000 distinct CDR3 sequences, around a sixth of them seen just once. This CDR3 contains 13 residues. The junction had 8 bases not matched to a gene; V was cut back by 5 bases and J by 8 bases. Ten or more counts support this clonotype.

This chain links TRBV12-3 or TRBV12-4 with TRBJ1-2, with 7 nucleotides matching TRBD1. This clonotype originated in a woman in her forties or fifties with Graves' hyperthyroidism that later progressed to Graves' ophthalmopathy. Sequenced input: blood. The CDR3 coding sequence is TGTGCCAGCAGTGGCGACAGGGCGGGGGGCTACACCTTC. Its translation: CASSGDRAGGYTF.